These 27 T cell receptor beta chains came from one sample sequenced in a study of Ad26.COV2.S vaccination and SARS-CoV-2 variants. Data came from immunoSEQ multiplex PCR; TCRdb stores just in-frame clones and leaves some out. The sample holds about 400,000 clones, 70% to 90% seen once. Described treatment: about 20 received Ad26.COV2.S at low or high dose, single or two shots; 5 received placebo; per-sample allocation not given. Samples analyzed were those drawn on day 63 after the first vaccine or placebo injection. The source material was peripheral blood, sampled in a trial of Ad26.COV2.S vaccine versus placebo. Every receptor here comes from a person between 18 and 59 years old who received the Ad26.COV2.S COVID-19 vaccine or a placebo.

This chain connects TRBV10-3 to TRBJ2-7; possible D gene TRBD1, 5 bases. Germline V gene lookup returns CDR1 ENHRY and CDR2 SYGVKD. This CDR3 spans 16 amino acids. V was clipped by 10 bases and J by 0 bases, with 22 bases between them. The CDR3 spells CATLKDSTAPSYEQYF. The CDR3 bases are TGTGCCACCCTGAAAGATTCGACAGCACCCTCCTACGAGCAGTACTTC.

This clone showed up just once. The chain combines TRBV21-1 with TRBJ2-1; the table's D call TRBD1 went unverified against the DNA. TRBV21-1 is a pseudogene locus. There are 16 residues in the CDR3. In DNA form, the CDR3 reads TGTGCCAGCAGCGCGATACTCGGGACAGCCTACAATGAGCAGTTCTTC. Translation: CASSAILGTAYNEQFF.

This clone was observed a handful of times. The gene calls are TRBV6-6 and TRBJ2-7; a weak D match, TRBD1 (6 bases). The CDR3 spans 11 residues. CDR1 is MNHNY and CDR2 is SVGAGI in the germline V gene (reference sequence). V gave up 5 bases and J gave up 11 bases, with 13 bases separating them. CDR3 in amino acids: CASSTQGSKYF. The CDR3 DNA reads TGTGCCAGCAGTACACAGGGTAGTAAGTACTTC.

This chain connects TRBV24-1 to TRBJ1-6; weak D call: TRBD1 (5 bases). The CDR3 totals 14 residues. V gave up 5 bases and J gave up 8 bases, with 12 bases separating them. Germline CDR1 reads KGHDR; CDR2 reads SFDVKD. CDR3 region: CATSGGPGDSPLHF. The DNA of the CDR3 is TGTGCCACCAGTGGGGGACCTGGGGATTCACCCCTCCACTTT.

This clone has a single count. The chain links TRBV7-2 to TRBJ2-1; D is ambiguous. The CDR3 has 17 amino acids. CDR1 and CDR2 (germline): SGHTA, FQGNSA. With 1 base removed from V and 0 bases from J, the gap between germline ends came to 13 bases. The CDR3 reads CASSLGRARSSYNEQFF. Here the CDR3 DNA reads TGTGCCAGCAGCTTAGGTCGGGCGAGGAGCTCCTACAATGAGCAGTTCTTC.

This sequence joins TRBV14 and TRBJ2-3, with a tentative D call TRBD2 (5 bases). The CDR3 runs 17 residues. Trimming left V 3 bases short and J 3 bases short, with 19 bases between. The V gene's germline CDR1 is SGHDN and CDR2 FVKESK. The CDR3 nucleotides are TGTGCCAGCAGCCAGAGTTGGTGGGAGCGAGGGACAGATACGCAGTATTTT. Translating it yields CASSQSWWERGTDTQYF.

The V and J genes are TRBV6-1 and TRBJ2-1; the D is unclear. V dropped 0 bases and J dropped 6 bases, with 12 bases sitting between them. CDR3 length equals 15 residues. CDR1 MNHNS and CDR2 SASEGT come from the germline V gene. The CDR3 sequence: CASSEAGGPGNEQFF. CDR3 DNA: TGTGCCAGCAGTGAAGCCGGCGGCCCGGGCAATGAGCAGTTCTTC.

The chain links TRBV7-6 to TRBJ2-5; TRBD1 is a possible D gene (6 bases). CDR1 is SGHVS and CDR2 is FNYEAQ in the germline V gene. Trimming removed 0 bases at V and 4 bases at J, with 15 bases between. The CDR3 length is 16 residues. CDR3 residues: CASSLAPPRGAETQYF. DNA of the CDR3: TGTGCCAGCAGCTTAGCCCCTCCCAGGGGAGCAGAGACCCAGTACTTC.

A few counts support this clone. The chain is built from TRBV19 and TRBJ2-7; 11 bases map to TRBD2. The CDR3 loop spans 15 amino acids. Germline CDR1 is LNHDA and CDR2 is SQIVND (reference sequence). Losses at the gene ends were 5 bases for V and 4 bases for J; bases not matched to a gene: 7. The DNA for the CDR3 is TGTGCCAGTAGTTATCGGACTAGCGGGTTGTACGAGCAGTACTTC. Translation gives CASSYRTSGLYEQYF.

J is TRBJ1-3 and V is TRBV4-1; maybe TRBD1 (5 bases). V was trimmed by 4 bases and J by 3 bases, leaving 13 bases between them. From germline, CDR1 is MGHRA and CDR2 YSYEKL. CDR3 size: 15 residues. In nucleotides, the CDR3 is TGCGCCAGCAGCCCCGGGCGGAGGGGTGGAAACACCATATATTTT. This encodes CASSPGRRGGNTIYF.

This clone was found once. This rearrangement joins TRBV19 to TRBJ2-1, with D possibly being TRBD1 or TRBD2 (6 bases each). There are 14 residues in the CDR3. Trimming pared 9 bases from V and 0 bases from J, leaving 12 bases between. CDR1 is LNHDA, CDR2 SQIVND, per germline (reference sequence). The CDR3 DNA follows: TGTGCCAGCCGAGGGGGAGGCTCCTACAATGAGCAGTTCTTC. Translation gives CASRGGGSYNEQFF.

CDR3 sequence: CASSLDLIYEQYF. CDR3 in DNA: TGCGCCAGCAGCTTGGACCTAATTTACGAGCAGTACTTC. The chain is built from TRBV5-1 and TRBJ2-7; D unclear. Germline CDR1 and CDR2: SGHRS and YFSETQ. This CDR3 comprises 13 residues. The ends were cut back, 0 bases at V and 4 bases at J, with 8 bases in the middle.

The chain carries TRBV6-4 and TRBJ1-1; no reliable D call. V was clipped by 5 bases and J by 5 bases, with 15 bases between them. This CDR3 is 14 amino acids long. Germline CDR1 MRHNA, CDR2 SNTAGT. CDR3 loop: CASSLTGEATEAFF. In DNA form, the CDR3 reads TGTGCCAGCAGTTTGACCGGGGAGGCTACTGAAGCTTTCTTT.

Notes on this clone: Other DNA sequences of this sample code for an identical CDR3. The chain has TRBV12-3 or TRBV12-4 and TRBJ2-7; D is undetermined. The CDR3 sequence is 12 residues long. Trimming shortened V by 3 bases and J by 3 bases, and 6 bases separated the two germline ends. The CDR3 is CASSFRGYEQYF. For the CDR3, the DNA is TGTGCCAGCAGTTTTCGCGGCTACGAGCAGTACTTC.

The chain combines TRBV7-2 with TRBJ2-5; tentatively, D is TRBD2 (5 bases). The length of the CDR3 is 14 residues. V lost 3 bases to trimming and J lost 1 base, with 9 bases between them. Germline CDR1 and CDR2: SGHTA and FQGNSA. This CDR3 reads CASSFQEGQETQYF. The CDR3 nucleotides are TGTGCCAGCAGCTTCCAAGAGGGCCAAGAGACCCAGTACTTC.

This CDR3 is CASSGNTGTNTGELFF. The CDR3 DNA reads TGCGCCAGCAGCGGTAACACAGGGACCAACACCGGGGAGCTGTTTTTT. The J gene is TRBJ2-2, the V gene TRBV4-1; TRBD1 might be the D (6 bases). The length of the CDR3 is 16 residues. Germline loops: CDR1 MGHRA, CDR2 YSYEKL. With 5 bases removed from V and 2 bases from J, the gap between germline ends came to 15 bases.

This chain links TRBV27 with TRBJ2-1; D gene unclear. Trimming pared 1 base from V and 7 bases from J, leaving 20 bases between. The CDR3 loop spans 17 amino acids. Per the germline V gene, CDR1 is MNHEY and CDR2 is SMNVEV (reference sequence). In DNA form, the CDR3 reads TGTGCCAGCAGTTTATTTGGGTTGACGGTGGACGCGAATGAGCAGTTCTTC. It specifies CASSLFGLTVDANEQFF.

J is TRBJ2-3 and V is TRBV28; 7 bases are shared with TRBD1. CDR3 length: 15 amino acids. The V and J ends lost 5 bases and 2 bases, in that order; junction bases with no gene match: 7. Germline V gene lookup returns CDR1 MDHEN and CDR2 SYDVKM. This CDR3 is CASSHRDSDTDTQYF. The CDR3 coding sequence is TGTGCCAGCAGTCACCGGGACAGCGACACAGATACGCAGTATTTT.

This clone has only one observation. J is TRBJ1-3 and V is TRBV2, with a tentative D call TRBD1 (5 bases). With 5 bases removed from V and 0 bases from J, the gap between germline ends came to 14 bases. Germline CDR1 SNHLY, CDR2 FYNNEI. This CDR3 is 16 amino acids long. This chain's CDR3 is CASSPMKGSSGNTIYF. For the CDR3, the DNA is TGTGCCAGCAGTCCCATGAAGGGGAGCTCTGGAAACACCATATATTTT.

The chain combines TRBV6-1 with TRBJ1-5; D ambiguous. CDR3 length: 16 residues. Germline V CDR1 and CDR2: MNHNS, SASEGT. With 3 bases removed from V and 0 bases from J, the gap between germline ends came to 12 bases. The CDR3 coding sequence is TGTGCCAGCAGTGATCAATGGGCAGTTAGCAATCAGCCCCAGCATTTT. Residues: CASSDQWAVSNQPQHF.

In this sample, this clone turned up a few times. The chain combines TRBV4-1 with TRBJ2-3; TRBD2 agrees at 9 bases. The CDR3 covers 15 residues. Germline V CDR1 and CDR2: MGHRA, YSYEKL. Losses at the gene ends were 1 base for V and 6 bases for J; bases not matched to a gene: 5. The CDR3: CASSQGGLARDTQYF. CDR3 DNA: TGCGCCAGCAGCCAAGGGGGACTAGCACGTGATACGCAGTATTTT.

The rearrangement joins TRBV11-2 to TRBJ2-3; 9 bases are shared with TRBD2. CDR3 length: 15 residues. The V segment lost 5 bases and the J segment 0 bases; nucleotides outside the gene matches: 3. Germline CDR1 and CDR2: SGHAT and FQNNGV. The chain's CDR3 is CASSPSGASTDTQYF. The CDR3 DNA reads TGTGCCAGCAGCCCTAGCGGGGCTAGCACAGATACGCAGTATTTT.

The V gene is TRBV28, the J gene TRBJ2-1; 10 bases are a match to TRBD1. V was pared by 8 bases and J by 6 bases, with 7 bases of the junction left unmatched. CDR3 length: 14 amino acids. Looked up from germline, CDR1 is MDHEN and CDR2 is SYDVKM. CDR3 bases: TGTGCCAGCCAACGGGACAGGGGTCTCAATGAGCAGTTCTTC. Protein product: CASQRDRGLNEQFF.

J is TRBJ1-2 and V is TRBV2; possible D gene TRBD1, 6 bases. The length of the CDR3 is 12 residues. Germline V lookup: CDR1 SNHLY, CDR2 FYNNEI. Trimming removed 6 bases at V and 8 bases at J, with 13 bases between. CDR3 loop: CASRETGSGYTF. For the CDR3, the DNA is TGTGCCAGCAGAGAAACAGGGTCCGGCTACACCTTC.

This chain links TRBV2 with TRBJ2-7, with TRBD2 matching 8 bases. After removal of 0 bases from V and 3 bases from J, the junction contained 4 bases not matched to a gene. Per the germline V gene, CDR1 is SNHLY and CDR2 is FYNNEI. The CDR3 extends over 15 amino acids. The CDR3 loop reads CASSEATGGDYEQYF. CDR3 DNA: TGTGCCAGCAGTGAAGCTACGGGGGGGGACTACGAGCAGTACTTC. Based on the CDR3 plus reference TRBV2 and TRBJ2-7, the full variable domain is EPEVTQTPSHQVTQMGQEVILRCVPISNHLYFYWYRQILGQKVEFLVSFYNNEISEKSEIFDDQFSVERPDGSNFTLKIRSTKLEDSAMYFCASSEATGGDYEQYFGPGTRLTVT.

The rearrangement links TRBV30 to TRBJ2-2; the D is unclear. Trimming pared 0 bases from V and 4 bases from J, leaving 6 bases between. The CDR3 extends over 13 amino acids. The germline V gene encodes CDR1 GTSNPN and CDR2 SVGIG (reference sequence). CDR3 sequence reads: CAWSVQATGELFF. CDR3 in DNA: TGTGCCTGGAGTGTGCAGGCCACCGGGGAGCTGTTTTTT.

This clone was recorded a few times. This chain connects TRBV9 to TRBJ2-1, with TRBD1 matching over 8 bases. CDR1 SGDLS and CDR2 YYNGEE come from the germline V gene. Trimming cost V 3 bases and J 7 bases; bases outside gene matches: 12. CDR3 length: 16 amino acids. The DNA for the CDR3 is TGTGCCAGCAGCGCGGGCCTGGGACAGGTACTAAATGAGCAGTTCTTC. Residues: CASSAGLGQVLNEQFF.